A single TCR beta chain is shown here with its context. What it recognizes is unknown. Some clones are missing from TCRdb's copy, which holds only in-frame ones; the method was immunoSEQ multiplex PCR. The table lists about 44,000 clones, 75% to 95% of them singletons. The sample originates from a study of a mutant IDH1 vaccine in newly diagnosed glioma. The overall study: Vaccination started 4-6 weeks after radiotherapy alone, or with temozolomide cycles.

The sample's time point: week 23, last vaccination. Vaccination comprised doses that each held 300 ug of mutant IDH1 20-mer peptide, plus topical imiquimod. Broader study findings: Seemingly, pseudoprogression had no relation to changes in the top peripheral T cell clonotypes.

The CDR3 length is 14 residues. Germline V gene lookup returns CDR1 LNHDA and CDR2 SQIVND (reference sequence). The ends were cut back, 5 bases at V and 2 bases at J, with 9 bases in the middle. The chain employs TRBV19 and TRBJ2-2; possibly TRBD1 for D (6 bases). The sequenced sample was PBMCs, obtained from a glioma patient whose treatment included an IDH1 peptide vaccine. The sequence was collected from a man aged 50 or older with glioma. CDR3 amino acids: CASSPGVNTGELFF. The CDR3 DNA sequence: TGTGCCAGTAGTCCAGGGGTAAACACCGGGGAGCTGTTTTTT.